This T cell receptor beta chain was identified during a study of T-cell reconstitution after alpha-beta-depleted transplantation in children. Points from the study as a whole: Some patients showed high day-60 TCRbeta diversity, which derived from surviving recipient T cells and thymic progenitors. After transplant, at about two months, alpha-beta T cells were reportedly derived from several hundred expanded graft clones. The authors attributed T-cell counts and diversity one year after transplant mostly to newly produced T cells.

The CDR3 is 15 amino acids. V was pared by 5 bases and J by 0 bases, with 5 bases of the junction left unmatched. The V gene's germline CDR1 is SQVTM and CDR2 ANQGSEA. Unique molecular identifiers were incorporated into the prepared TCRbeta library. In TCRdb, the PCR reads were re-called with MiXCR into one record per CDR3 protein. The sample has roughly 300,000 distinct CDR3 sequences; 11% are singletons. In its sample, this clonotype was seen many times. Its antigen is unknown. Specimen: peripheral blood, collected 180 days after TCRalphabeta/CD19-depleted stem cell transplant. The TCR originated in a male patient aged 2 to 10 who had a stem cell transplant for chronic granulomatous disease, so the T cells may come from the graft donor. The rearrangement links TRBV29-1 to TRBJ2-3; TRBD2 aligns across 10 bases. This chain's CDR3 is CSVRLAGTSTDTQYF. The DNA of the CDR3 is TGCAGCGTTCGACTAGCGGGTACTAGCACAGATACGCAGTATTTT.